This TCR beta chain was obtained from a study of T cells after yellow fever vaccination. Study context: When fractions had low cell numbers, they were prepared with SMART-Seq v4 Ultra Low Input.

The CDR3 is 12 residues long. V gave up 5 bases and J gave up 9 bases, with 11 bases separating them. Germline V gene lookup returns CDR1 SGHTA and CDR2 FQGNSA. There are many counts of this clonotype. Its antigen is unknown. Production of TCR cDNA was by 5'RACE template switching, which also added a universal primer site and UMIs. Using its own MiXCR run on the 5' RACE reads, TCRdb lists one record per CDR3 protein. Of roughly 110,000 distinct CDR3 sequences in the sample, under 9% were seen once. Notes on the study in general: The secondary response was weaker but peaked faster, day 5 versus 15. Abundant bulk-derived clonotypes could contaminate FACS-sorted repertoires.

This receptor was identified in a young man who received the YFV17D yellow fever vaccine. The chain combines TRBV7-2 with TRBJ2-1; maybe TRBD2 (5 bases). Sequences were derived from CD8+ T cells sorted from PBMCs, sampled 45 days after the yellow fever booster vaccination. CDR3 nucleotides: TGTGCCAGCAGCCTGGGAGAGGGTGAGCAGTTCTTC. It codes for CASSLGEGEQFF.